This T cell receptor (beta chain) is from a study of shared clonotypes between healthy human individuals. Study conclusions and caveats: Though the depth was large, rarefaction showed that sorted-subset sequencing was incomplete.

CD45RO negativity and positive selection for CCR7 defined naive CD8 cells, a population that excluded terminally differentiated effector memory CD45RA+ cells. About this clone: Its antigen is not identified.

The authors distributed each subset's genomic DNA evenly over several immunoSEQ plates. In the authors' workflow: ImmunoSEQ sequences covered only the junction and lacked quality scores; filtering therefore differed. Method: immunoSEQ multiplex PCR; TCRdb's copy keeps in-frame clones and lacks some. The DNA was the basis for D and trimming; V, J and clone size are from that table. The data contain millions of clones, about 92% of them singletons. This CDR3 is 15 amino acids long. Trimming left V 4 bases short and J 0 bases short, with 13 bases between. CDR1 and CDR2 (germline): SGHAT, FQNNGV. The rearrangement links TRBV11-2 to TRBJ2-7, with D perhaps TRBD1 or TRBD2 (5 bases each). This clonotype originated in a man aged 18-30 years in good health. Some clones in this sample may be carry-over from other donors' samples. Sequenced sample: naive CD8+ T cells from PBMCs. The CDR3 DNA reads as TGTGCCAGCAGCTACGGTCCTGGGACCTCCTACGAGCAGTACTTC. Its translation: CASSYGPGTSYEQYF.